These 6 T cell receptor beta chains were sequenced from one sample in a study of blood T cell repertoires in COVID-19 (dated by TCRdb to 2020 to 2022). The library was prepared using the immunoSEQ multiplex PCR assay. Drawn from immuneACCESS, this table holds only the in-frame rearrangements with V and J called that TCRdb kept. Clones are partly lost; checked studies trace under half to an unresolved V gene and leave the rest unexplained. The sample table shows 250,000 to 350,000 clones, and 88% are seen once. The ten largest clones add up to approximately 6.6% of the sample. The specimen sequenced was peripheral blood. The receptor source for this set is a woman aged 25-40 years who had recovered from COVID-19.

The V gene is TRBV11-2, the J gene TRBJ2-1; the match to TRBD2 covers 7 bases. The germline V gene encodes CDR1 SGHAT and CDR2 FQNNGV. The CDR3 has 15 amino acids. J lost 6 bases, V lost 5 bases, and 10 bases had no gene match. CDR3 in DNA: TGTGCCAGCAGCGATACCCTCGGACTAGTCAATGAGCAGTTCTTC. It translates to CASSDTLGLVNEQFF.

The V and J genes are TRBV11-2 and TRBJ2-5; 13 bases line up with TRBD2. Germline lookup yields CDR1 SGHAT and CDR2 FQNNGV. V was pared by 5 bases and J by 5 bases, with 8 bases of the junction left unmatched. This CDR3 spans 16 amino acids. In DNA form, the CDR3 reads TGTGCCAGCAGCCTGGGACTAGCGGGGAGTTGGGAGACCCAGTACTTC. Protein: CASSLGLAGSWETQYF.

This chain joins TRBV2 and TRBJ1-1; D gene unclear. Trimming stripped 0 bases from V and 5 bases from J, with 16 bases between. CDR1 SNHLY and CDR2 FYNNEI come from the germline V gene. This CDR3 is built from 16 residues. CDR3 amino acids: CASSEAAPGFGTEAFF. DNA of the CDR3: TGTGCCAGCAGTGAAGCGGCGCCGGGGTTCGGGACTGAAGCTTTCTTT.

The chain recombines TRBV18 with TRBJ2-2; D remains ambiguous. CDR3 size: 16 residues. Per the germline V gene, CDR1 is KGHSH and CDR2 is LQKENI. V dropped 3 bases and J dropped 0 bases, with 11 bases sitting between them. The CDR3 DNA reads TGTGCCAGCTCACCTGGCGGCAGCTCGAACACCGGGGAGCTGTTTTTT. Amino acid sequence: CASSPGGSSNTGELFF. The variable domain in full, completed from reference TRBV18 and TRBJ2-2, reads NAGVMQNPRHLVRRRGQEARLRCSPMKGHSHVYWYRQLPEEGLKFMVYLQKENIIDESGMPKERFSAEFPKEGPSILRIQQVVRGDSAAYFCASSPGGSSNTGELFFGEGSRLTVL.

The chain recombines TRBV11-1 with TRBJ2-1; D might be TRBD1 (5 bases). CDR1 SGHAT and CDR2 FQDESV come from the germline V gene (reference sequence). The CDR3 runs 13 residues. V was cut by 3 bases and J by 4 bases, with 7 bases left in between. CDR3 sequence (DNA): TGTGCCAGCAGCTTCCAGGGATACAATGAGCAGTTCTTC. Protein sequence: CASSFQGYNEQFF.

The chain joins TRBV7-8 to TRBJ2-2; weak D call: TRBD2 (6 bases). Trimming removed 5 bases at V and 1 base at J, with 11 bases between. CDR1 is SGHVS and CDR2 is FQNEAQ in the germline V gene. This CDR3 comprises 15 residues. CDR3 loop: CASSTPTRNTGELFF. DNA of the CDR3: TGTGCCAGCAGCACGCCGACTAGGAACACCGGGGAGCTGTTTTTT.